This paragraph reports one T cell receptor (beta chain). The data belong to a study of blood T cell repertoires in COVID-19. Study-wide background: Both acute and convalescent COVID-19 samples were obtained from the United States, Italy and Spain.

Assay used: immunoSEQ multiplex PCR; TCRdb lists only in-frame clones, some missing. This sample has about 380,000 clones, with roughly 91% found just once. Categorization into cohorts depended on clinical history that participants reported. Each recovered donor of Cohort 3 presented with two negative PCRs, clearance, or symptom resolution. The sequence derives from a woman under 30 who had recovered from COVID-19. Sample: PBMCs or T cells enriched from blood (not recorded which).

CDR3 sequence reads: CATLGGGGAPDNEQFF. Here the CDR3 DNA reads TGTGCCACCTTGGGGGGCGGGGGGGCCCCCGACAATGAGCAGTTCTTC. The chain has TRBV24-1 and TRBJ2-1; 9 nucleotides match TRBD2. J gave up 5 bases and V 9 bases, and 13 bases lay outside the gene matches. The CDR3 contains 16 residues. Germline CDR1 KGHDR, CDR2 SFDVKD.